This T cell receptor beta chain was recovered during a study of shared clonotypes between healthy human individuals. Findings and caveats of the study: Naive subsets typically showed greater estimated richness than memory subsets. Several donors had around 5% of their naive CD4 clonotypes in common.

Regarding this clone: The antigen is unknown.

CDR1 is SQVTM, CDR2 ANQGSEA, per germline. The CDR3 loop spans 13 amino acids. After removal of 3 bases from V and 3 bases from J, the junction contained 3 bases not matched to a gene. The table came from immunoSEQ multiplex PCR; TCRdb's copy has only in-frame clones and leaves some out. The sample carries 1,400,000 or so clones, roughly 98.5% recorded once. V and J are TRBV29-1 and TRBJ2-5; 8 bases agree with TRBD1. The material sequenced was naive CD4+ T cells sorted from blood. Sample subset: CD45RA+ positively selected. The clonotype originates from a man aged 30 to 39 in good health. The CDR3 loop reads CSVDQGAEETQYF. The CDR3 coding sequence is TGCAGCGTTGACCAGGGGGCAGAAGAGACCCAGTACTTC.